This T cell receptor beta chain was captured by sequencing in a study of blood T cells in healthy people across ages. A second about 7 to 11 cycle PCR used barcoded and J-beta primers. TCRdb reprocessed the 5' RACE reads via MiXCR and lists one record per CDR3 protein. The repertoire includes approximately 770,000 distinct CDR3 sequences, 55% to 75% of them detected once, and 20% to 25% sits in the top ten. The receptor comes from a man aged 30 to 45 in good health. Sequencing input: blood.

CDR3 region: CAWRQFGVSGTTDTQYF. CDR3 coding DNA: TGTGCCTGGAGACAATTCGGTGTTAGCGGGACTACAGATACGCAGTATTTT. The V call is TRBV30, the J call TRBJ2-3; 8 nucleotides align to TRBD2. The V and J ends lost 3 bases and 3 bases, in that order; junction bases with no gene match: 14. This CDR3 spans 17 amino acids. In germline, CDR1 is GTSNPN, CDR2 SVGIG (reference sequence).